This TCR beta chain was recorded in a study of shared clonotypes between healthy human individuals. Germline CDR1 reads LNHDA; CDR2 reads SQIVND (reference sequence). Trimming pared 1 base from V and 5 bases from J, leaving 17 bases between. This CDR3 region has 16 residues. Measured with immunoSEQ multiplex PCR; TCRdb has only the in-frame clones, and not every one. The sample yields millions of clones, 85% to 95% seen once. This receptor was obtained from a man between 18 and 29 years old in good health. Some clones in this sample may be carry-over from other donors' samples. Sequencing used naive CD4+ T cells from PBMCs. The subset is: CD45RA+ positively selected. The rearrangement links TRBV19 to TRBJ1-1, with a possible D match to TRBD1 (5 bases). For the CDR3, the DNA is TGTGCCAGTAGTATAGTGCGGGGGAGGGTTTGGACTGAAGCTTTCTTT. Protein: CASSIVRGRVWTEAFF.